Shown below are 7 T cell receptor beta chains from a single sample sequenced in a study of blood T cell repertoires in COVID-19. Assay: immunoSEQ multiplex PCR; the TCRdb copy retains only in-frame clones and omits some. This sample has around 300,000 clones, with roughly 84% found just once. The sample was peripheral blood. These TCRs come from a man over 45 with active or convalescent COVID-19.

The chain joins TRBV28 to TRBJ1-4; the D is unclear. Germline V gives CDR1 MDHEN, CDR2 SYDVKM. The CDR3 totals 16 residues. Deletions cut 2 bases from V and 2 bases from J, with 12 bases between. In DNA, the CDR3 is TGTGCCAGCAGTTTACCCGGGGATGGGACTAATGAAAAACTGTTTTTT. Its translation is CASSLPGDGTNEKLFF.

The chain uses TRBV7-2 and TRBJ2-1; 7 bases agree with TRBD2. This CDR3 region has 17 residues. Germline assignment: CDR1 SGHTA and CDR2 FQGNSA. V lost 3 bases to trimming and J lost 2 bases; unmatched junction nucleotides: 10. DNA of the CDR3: TGTGCCAGCAGCTTGTATCCGGGGCTAGCGGCCTACAATGAGCAGTTCTTC. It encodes CASSLYPGLAAYNEQFF.

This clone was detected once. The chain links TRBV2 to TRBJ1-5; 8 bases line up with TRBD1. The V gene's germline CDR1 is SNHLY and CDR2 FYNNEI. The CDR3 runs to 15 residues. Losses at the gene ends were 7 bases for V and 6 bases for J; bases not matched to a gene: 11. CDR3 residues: CASILDRVGGQPQHF. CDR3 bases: TGTGCCAGCATTCTGGACAGGGTTGGGGGTCAGCCCCAGCATTTT.

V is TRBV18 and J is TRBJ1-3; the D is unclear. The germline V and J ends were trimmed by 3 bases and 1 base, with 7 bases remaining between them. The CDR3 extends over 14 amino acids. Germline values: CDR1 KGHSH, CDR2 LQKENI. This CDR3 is CASSPSTSGNTIYF. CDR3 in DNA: TGTGCCAGCTCACCGTCCACTTCTGGAAACACCATATATTTT.

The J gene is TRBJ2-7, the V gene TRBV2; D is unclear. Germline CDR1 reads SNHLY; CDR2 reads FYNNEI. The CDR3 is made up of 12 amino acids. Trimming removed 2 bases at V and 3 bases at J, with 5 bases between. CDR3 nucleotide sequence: TGTGCCAGCAGTGAACAGCGCTACGAGCAGTACTTC. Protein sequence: CASSEQRYEQYF.

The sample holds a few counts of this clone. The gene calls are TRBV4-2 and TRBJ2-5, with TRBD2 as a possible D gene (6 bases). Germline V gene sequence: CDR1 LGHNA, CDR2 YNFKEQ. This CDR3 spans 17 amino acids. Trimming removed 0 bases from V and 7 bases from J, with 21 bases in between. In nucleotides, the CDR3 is TGTGCCAGCAGCCAAGATTTATTTTTGGGGGGAGATGGGACCCAGTACTTC. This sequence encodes CASSQDLFLGGDGTQYF.

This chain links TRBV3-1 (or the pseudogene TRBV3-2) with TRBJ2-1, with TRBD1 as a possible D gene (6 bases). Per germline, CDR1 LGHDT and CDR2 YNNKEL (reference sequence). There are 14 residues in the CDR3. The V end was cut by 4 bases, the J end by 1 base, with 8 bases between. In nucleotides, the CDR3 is TGTGCCAGCAGCCTAACAGGGTCCTACAATGAGCAGTTCTTC. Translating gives CASSLTGSYNEQFF.